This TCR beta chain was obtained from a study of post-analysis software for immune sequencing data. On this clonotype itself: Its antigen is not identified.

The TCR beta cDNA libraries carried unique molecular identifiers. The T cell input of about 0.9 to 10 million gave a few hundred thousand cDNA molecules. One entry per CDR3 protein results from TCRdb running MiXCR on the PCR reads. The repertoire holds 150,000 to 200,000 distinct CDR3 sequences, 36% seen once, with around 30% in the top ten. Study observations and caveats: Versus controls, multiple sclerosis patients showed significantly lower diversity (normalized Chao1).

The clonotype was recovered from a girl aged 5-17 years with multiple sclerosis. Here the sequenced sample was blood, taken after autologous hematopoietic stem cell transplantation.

CDR3 residues: CASSQRAAGNIQYF. The CDR3 nucleotides read TGTGCCAGCAGCCAACGGGCTGCTGGAAACATTCAGTACTTC. V is TRBV3-1 and J is TRBJ2-4; no firm D call. There are 14 residues in the CDR3. V lost 2 bases and J 6 bases, leaving 11 bases between the germline ends. CDR1 is LGHDT, CDR2 YNNKEL, per germline (reference sequence).